This is a list of T cell receptor beta chains from one sample in a study of T cells after posttransplantation cyclophosphamide. Libraries were prepared by immunoSEQ multiplex PCR; TCRdb keeps only in-frame clonotypes and omits some of them. The profile covers tens of thousands of clones, none occurring a single time. Source material: PBMCs. The receptors originated from a woman aged 55-70 years in good health, CMV-negative, and a related stem cell transplant donor. Each CDR3 is given without its conserved first and last residue.

J,V,CDR3
TRBJ1-6,TRBV6-1,ASSEVAVNSPLH
-,TRBV11-2,ASSLRGFVYEQY
TRBJ1-4,TRBV28,ATRVVGEKLF
TRBJ1-5,TRBV6-1,ASSEAEDSINQPQH
TRBJ1-5,TRBV18,ASSPVGGNQPQH
TRBJ2-7,TRBV18,ASSFGGGAYEQY
TRBJ1-1,TRBV25-1,ASTGRGGTEAF
TRBJ2-5,TRBV11-3,ASSLGQGDQETQY
TRBJ2-3,TRBV9,ASSPWTGGTDTQY
TRBJ2-7,TRBV4-3,ASSQDGESGGYEQY
TRBJ2-2,TRBV19,ASSILGDRSGELF